This paragraph covers one T cell receptor (beta chain) sequence. Sequencing used immunoSEQ multiplex PCR; TCRdb keeps in-frame clones, though not all of them. The sample shows some 62,000 clones, 85% to 90% of them seen only once. The V segment lost 10 bases and the J segment 4 bases; nucleotides outside the gene matches: 3. The CDR3 is 12 amino acids. Germline V gene sequence: CDR1 ENHRY, CDR2 SYGVKD. The record originates from a study of technical replicates of blood from a handful of donors. V and J are TRBV10-3 and TRBJ1-1; 10 nucleotides match TRBD1. The TCR sequence derives from a human donor in good health. Some clones in this sample may be carry-over from other donors' samples. Sequencing was carried out using PBMCs. CDR3 sequence reads: CATRQGATEAFF. CDR3 bases: TGTGCCACCCGACAGGGGGCCACTGAAGCTTTCTTT.